These 15 T cell receptor beta chains share one sample of origin, sequenced in a study of blood T cell repertoires in COVID-19. Assay used: immunoSEQ multiplex PCR; TCRdb lists only in-frame clones, some missing. The table has more than 65,000 clones, about four fifths seen once. The sequenced sample consisted of peripheral blood. These receptors were obtained from a man aged 45 to 65 with acute or convalescent COVID-19.

The genes are TRBV5-1 and TRBJ1-4, with TRBD1 matching over 11 bases. The CDR3 has 14 residues. The germline V gene has CDR1 SGHRS and CDR2 YFSETQ. The V segment lost 6 bases and the J segment 6 bases; nucleotides outside the gene matches: 4. CDR3 nucleotides: TGCGCCAGCACAAAGGGACAGGGGGATGAAAAACTGTTTTTT. It specifies CASTKGQGDEKLFF.

This clone was found once. This chain uses TRBV4-3 with TRBJ1-1, with D possibly matching TRBD1 (5 bases). CDR1 LGHNA and CDR2 YSLEER come from the germline V gene. V was shortened by 0 bases and J by 6 bases, with 20 bases between the two germline ends. This CDR3 has 17 amino acids. Here the CDR3 DNA reads TGCGCCAGCAGCCAAGATCTTCCCGGCGGGGGATACGCTGAAGCTTTCTTT. The encoded protein is CASSQDLPGGGYAEAFF.

V gene TRBV27 combines with J gene TRBJ2-7; D is ambiguous. Trimming left V 1 base short and J 6 bases short, with 10 bases between. The CDR3 runs to 13 residues. Germline CDR1 is MNHEY and CDR2 is SMNVEV (reference sequence). CDR3 sequence reads: CASSLWIRGEQYF. Here the CDR3 DNA reads TGTGCCAGCAGTTTATGGATTAGAGGCGAGCAGTACTTC.

The chain has TRBV28 and TRBJ1-1, with D hard to call. V lost 5 bases and J 0 bases, leaving 13 bases between the germline ends. Germline V gene lookup returns CDR1 MDHEN and CDR2 SYDVKM. CDR3 size: 15 residues. This CDR3 is CASSPPYSLNTEAFF. DNA of the CDR3: TGTGCCAGCAGTCCCCCGTACAGTTTGAACACTGAAGCTTTCTTT. Full variable domain (missing parts from reference TRBV28 and TRBJ1-1): DVKVTQSSRYLVKRTGEKVFLECVQDMDHENMFWYRQDPGLGLRLIYFSYDVKMKEKGDIPEGYSVSREKKERFSLILESASTNQTSMYLCASSPPYSLNTEAFFGQGTRLTVV.

V usage is TRBV3-1 (or the pseudogene TRBV3-2) and J usage is TRBJ2-5; D unclear. The germline V gene has CDR1 LGHDT and CDR2 YNNKEL (reference sequence). This CDR3 has 14 amino acids. V was shortened by 1 base and J by 0 bases, with 6 bases between the two germline ends. The CDR3 spells CASSQANYQETQYF. In DNA, the CDR3 is TGTGCCAGCAGCCAAGCCAACTACCAAGAGACCCAGTACTTC.

This chain links TRBV29-1 with TRBJ1-4; 7 bases line up with TRBD1. The length of the CDR3 is 13 residues. Germline-derived CDR1 and CDR2 are SQVTM and ANQGSEA. The V segment lost 3 bases and the J segment 7 bases; nucleotides outside the gene matches: 5. The CDR3 DNA is TGCAGCGTTGAGGAGGGACAGACTGAAAAACTGTTTTTT. Translated, it gives CSVEEGQTEKLFF.

The CDR3 nucleotides are TGTGCCAGCAGCCGACCCGGACAGGACCTCACTGAAGCTTTCTTT. It is translated as CASSRPGQDLTEAFF. The chain has TRBV11-2 and TRBJ1-1, with TRBD1 identical over 7 bases. CDR1 is SGHAT and CDR2 is FQNNGV in the germline V gene. Trimming cost V 5 bases and J 4 bases; bases outside gene matches: 10. This CDR3 spans 15 amino acids.

This chain links TRBV6-5 with TRBJ2-2; D gene ambiguous. CDR1 and CDR2 from the germline V gene are MNHEY and SVGAGI. There are 13 residues in the CDR3. Trimming removed 5 bases at V and 2 bases at J, with 6 bases between. Written as DNA, the CDR3 is TGTGCCAGCAGTCGTATTAACACCGGGGAGCTGTTTTTT. This encodes CASSRINTGELFF.

This clone was detected only once. The rearrangement uses TRBV4-3 and TRBJ1-5; D uncertain. V gave up 0 bases and J gave up 2 bases, with 5 bases separating them. The CDR3 runs to 14 residues. Looked up from germline, CDR1 is LGHNA and CDR2 is YSLEER. This chain's CDR3 is CASSQDIGNQPQHF. CDR3 in DNA: TGCGCCAGCAGCCAAGATATAGGCAATCAGCCCCAGCATTTT.

The rearrangement uses TRBV3-1 (or the pseudogene TRBV3-2) and TRBJ1-1; D possibly corresponds to TRBD1 (5 bases). Germline V gives CDR1 LGHDT, CDR2 YNNKEL (reference sequence). The CDR3 consists of 13 residues. V dropped 7 bases and J dropped 4 bases, with 13 bases sitting between them. The CDR3 is CASTGIGATEAFF. The DNA for the CDR3 is TGTGCCAGCACAGGGATAGGGGCCACTGAAGCTTTCTTT.

V is TRBV5-1 and J is TRBJ2-6; 9 bases match TRBD1. V was clipped by 7 bases and J by 1 base; unmatched bases: 12. Germline CDR1 is SGHRS and CDR2 is YFSETQ. This CDR3 has 18 amino acids. The CDR3: CASESGDRGNSGANVLTF. CDR3 bases: TGCGCCAGCGAGAGTGGTGACAGGGGGAATTCTGGGGCCAACGTCCTGACTTTC.

The chain recombines TRBV28 with TRBJ1-4; no definite D call. The germline CDR1 and CDR2 sequences are MDHEN and SYDVKM. Trimming took off 6 bases at V and 8 bases at J, with 13 bases between the two ends. The CDR3 has 13 amino acids. CDR3: CASRPLGVEKLFF. The CDR3 DNA reads as TGTGCCAGCAGACCCCTCGGGGTGGAAAAACTGTTTTTT.

The gene calls are TRBV7-2 and TRBJ2-7, with 8 bases that match TRBD1. Germline lookup yields CDR1 SGHTA and CDR2 FQGNSA. V was clipped by 4 bases and J by 3 bases; unmatched bases: 8. The CDR3 has 15 amino acids. CDR3 in amino acids: CASSSPGTGIYEQYF. The DNA for the CDR3 is TGTGCCAGCAGCTCACCCGGGACAGGAATCTACGAGCAGTACTTC.

The J gene is TRBJ1-2, the V gene TRBV14; TRBD1 matches 7 bases. This CDR3 spans 14 amino acids. With 1 base clipped from V and 4 bases from J, the junction kept 3 bases outside the gene matches. The germline V gene has CDR1 SGHDN and CDR2 FVKESK. Here the CDR3 DNA reads TGTGCCAGCAGCCAAGGAGGGGGCGGCTATGGCTACACCTTC. Translating it yields CASSQGGGGYGYTF.

The rearrangement uses TRBV10-3 and TRBJ2-7; D possibly corresponds to TRBD1 (5 bases). CDR1 is ENHRY, CDR2 SYGVKD, per germline. CDR3 length: 13 amino acids. Trimming shortened V by 3 bases and J by 2 bases, and 8 bases separated the two germline ends. The CDR3 loop is CAISEGVTYEQYF. In nucleotides, the CDR3 is TGTGCCATCAGTGAAGGGGTAACCTACGAGCAGTACTTC.